These T cell receptor beta chains were read from a single sample in a study of T cells in Graves' hyperthyroidism and ophthalmopathy. MiXCR, applied by TCRdb to the multiplex PCR reads, yields one record per CDR3 protein. The sample includes 350,000 to 400,000 distinct CDR3 sequences, about 15% of them seen just once. Material for sequencing was blood. Receptors originate from a woman between 25 and 40 years old with Graves' hyperthyroidism. CDR3s include the opening cysteine and the closing phenylalanine or tryptophan. Each record gives: CDR3 length, V gene, clone size, J gene, D gene, CDR3 DNA, CDR3 protein. The D gene is left open where the match is weak. Expanded clones get a size class; other rows say once, few or many, or leave the size out.

>14|TRBV20-1|many|TRBJ1-2|.
TGCAGTGCTAGAGGACAGACTACTAACTATGGCTACACCTTC
CSARGQTTNYGYTF
>15|TRBV10-1|many|TRBJ2-3|.
TGCGCCAGCAGTGGTCAGGACAGAAGCACAGATACGCAGTATTTT
CASSGQDRSTDTQYF
>15|TRBV20-1|many|TRBJ2-7|TRBD2
TGCAGTGCTAGCCCGACGACTAGCGGGAATTACGAGCAGTACTTC
CSASPTTSGNYEQYF
>15|TRBV10-3|many|TRBJ2-1|.
TGTGCCATCAGTGAGTCGTCCAGCTCCTACAATGAGCAGTTCTTC
CAISESSSSYNEQFF
>12|TRBV20-1|many|TRBJ2-7|.
TGCAGTGCTATGGACAGCTCCTACGAGCAGTACTTC
CSAMDSSYEQYF
>13|TRBV3-1|many|TRBJ2-7|TRBD2
TGTGCCAGCAAGGAAGGGAGGGCCTACGAGCAGTACTTC
CASKEGRAYEQYF
>13|TRBV24-1|many|TRBJ2-7|.
TGTGCCACTGGGGACCCGAGCTCCTACGAGCAGTACTTC
CATGDPSSYEQYF
>14|TRBV7-2|many|TRBJ2-3|.
TGTGCCAGCAGCTTAGTGGGGCAGTTCGATACGCAGTATTTT
CASSLVGQFDTQYF
>14|TRBV20-1|many|TRBJ2-7|.
TGCAGTGCCACTCGTAGTGGCCCCGTGTACGAGCAGTACTTC
CSATRSGPVYEQYF
>15|TRBV3-1|many|TRBJ2-1|TRBD2
TGTGCCAGCAAAAAGACGGGACTAGCTAGGAATGAGCAGTTCTTC
CASKKTGLARNEQFF
>16|TRBV7-9|.|TRBJ2-3|.
TGTGCCAGCAGCTTAGAGAGTCGGCTAAGCACAGATACGCAGTATTTT
CASSLESRLSTDTQYF
>15|TRBV20-1|.|TRBJ2-6|.
TGCAGTGCTAGTGGTCCTGGGGCTGGGGCCAACGTCCTGACTTTC
CSASGPGAGANVLTF
>15|TRBV18|many|TRBJ2-5|.
TGTGCCAGCTCACCAACCGGGACCAAGCAAGAGACCCAGTACTTC
CASSPTGTKQETQYF
>13|TRBV2|few|TRBJ2-7|TRBD1
TGTGCCATCCGGGACAGGAGCTCCTACGAGCAGTACTTC
CAIRDRSSYEQYF
>13|TRBV20-1|.|TRBJ1-1|TRBD1
TGCAGTGCTAGGCGGACAGGGGGATTCCAAGCTTTCTTT
CSARRTGGFQAFF
>17|TRBV12-3/TRBV12-4|many|TRBJ1-5|.
TGTGCCAGCACCCCCAACTTCAAGAGGTCTAGCAATCAGCCCCAGCATTTT
CASTPNFKRSSNQPQHF
>15|TRBV6-5|.|TRBJ2-6|TRBD1
TGTGCCAGCACTCGACAGGGCCTCGGGGCCAACGTCCTGACTTTC
CASTRQGLGANVLTF
>15|TRBV5-6|few|TRBJ1-3|.
TGTGCCAGCAGCTTGAGGCTCGCGGGGGGAAACACCATATATTTT
CASSLRLAGGNTIYF
>13|TRBV30|.|TRBJ2-7|.
TGTGCCTGGAGTCTAAGGGGTTCCCACGAGCAGTACTTC
CAWSLRGSHEQYF
>15|TRBV6-1|few|TRBJ2-6|TRBD1
TGTGCCAGCAGACATGACAGGGCAAGGTCCAACGTCCTGACTTTC
CASRHDRARSNVLTF
>15|TRBV18|many|TRBJ1-5|TRBD1
TGTGCCAGCTCAGGTGGGACAGGGATTACTCAGCCCCAGCATTTT
CASSGGTGITQPQHF
>13|TRBV30|many|TRBJ1-1|.
TGTGCCTGGAATCAGGACTCATACACTGAAGCTTTCTTT
CAWNQDSYTEAFF
>15|TRBV7-9|many|TRBJ2-7|TRBD1
TGTGCCAGCAGCCACCCAGGGACAGGCCCCTACGAGCAGTACTTC
CASSHPGTGPYEQYF